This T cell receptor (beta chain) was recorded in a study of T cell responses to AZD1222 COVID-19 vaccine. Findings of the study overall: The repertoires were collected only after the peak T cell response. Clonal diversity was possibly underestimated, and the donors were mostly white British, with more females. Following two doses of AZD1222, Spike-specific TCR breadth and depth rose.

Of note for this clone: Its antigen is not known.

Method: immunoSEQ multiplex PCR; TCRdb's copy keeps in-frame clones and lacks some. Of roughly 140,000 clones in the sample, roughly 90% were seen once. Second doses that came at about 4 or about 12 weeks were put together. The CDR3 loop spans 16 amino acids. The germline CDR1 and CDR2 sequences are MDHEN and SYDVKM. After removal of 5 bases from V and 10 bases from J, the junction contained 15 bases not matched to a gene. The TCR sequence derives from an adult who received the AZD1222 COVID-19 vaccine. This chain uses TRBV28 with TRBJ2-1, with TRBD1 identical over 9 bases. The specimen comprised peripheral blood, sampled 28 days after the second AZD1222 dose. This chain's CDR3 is CASSPPPGTGRREQFF. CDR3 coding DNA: TGTGCCAGCAGTCCACCACCCGGGACAGGGAGGCGAGAGCAGTTCTTC. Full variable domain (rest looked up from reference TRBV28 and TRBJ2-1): DVKVTQSSRYLVKRTGEKVFLECVQDMDHENMFWYRQDPGLGLRLIYFSYDVKMKEKGDIPEGYSVSREKKERFSLILESASTNQTSMYLCASSPPPGTGRREQFFGPGTRLTVL.